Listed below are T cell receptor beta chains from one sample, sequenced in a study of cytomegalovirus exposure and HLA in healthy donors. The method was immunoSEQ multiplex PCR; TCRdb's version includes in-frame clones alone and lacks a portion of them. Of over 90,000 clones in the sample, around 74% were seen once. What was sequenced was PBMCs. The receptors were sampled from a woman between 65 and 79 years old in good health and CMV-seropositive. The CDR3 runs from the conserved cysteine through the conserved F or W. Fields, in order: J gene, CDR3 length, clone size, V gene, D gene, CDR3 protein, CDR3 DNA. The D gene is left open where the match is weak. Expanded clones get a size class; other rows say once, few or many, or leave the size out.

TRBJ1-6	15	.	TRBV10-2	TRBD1	CASSEGGQGQSPLHF	TGCGCCAGCAGTGAAGGGGGACAGGGACAATCACCCCTCCACTTT
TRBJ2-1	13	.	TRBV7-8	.	CASSHDRYNEQFF	TGTGCCAGCAGCCATGACAGGTACAATGAGCAGTTCTTC
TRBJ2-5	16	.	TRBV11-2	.	CASSPWGGGGQETQYF	TGTGCCAGCAGCCCATGGGGGGGCGGGGGACAAGAGACCCAGTACTTC
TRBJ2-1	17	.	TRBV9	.	CASSVDPPGGLYNEQFF	TGTGCCAGCAGCGTAGATCCCCCCGGGGGGCTATACAATGAGCAGTTCTTC
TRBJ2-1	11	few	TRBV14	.	CASSELDEQFF	TGTGCCAGCAGCGAGCTGGATGAGCAGTTCTTC
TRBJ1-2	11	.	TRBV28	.	CASQGYYGYTF	TGTGCCAGCCAGGGTTACTATGGCTACACCTTC
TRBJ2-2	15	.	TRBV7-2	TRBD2	CASSRTSGGPGELFF	TGTGCCAGCAGCCGGACTAGCGGGGGGCCCGGGGAGCTGTTTTTT
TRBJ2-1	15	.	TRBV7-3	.	CASSLIMSSYNEQFF	TGTGCCAGCAGCTTAATCATGAGCTCCTACAATGAGCAGTTCTTC
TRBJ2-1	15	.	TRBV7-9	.	CASSYLSLQENEQFF	TGTGCCAGCAGCTACCTATCCCTCCAGGAAAATGAGCAGTTCTTC
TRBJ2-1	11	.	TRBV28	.	CASSLRNEQFF	TGTGCCAGCAGTTTGCGCAATGAGCAGTTCTTC
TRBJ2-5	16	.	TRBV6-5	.	CASSYSGGTYQETQYF	TGTGCCAGCAGTTACTCGGGGGGAACCTACCAAGAGACCCAGTACTTC
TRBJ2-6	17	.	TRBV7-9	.	CASPRVTTGKGANVLTF	TGTGCCAGCCCCCGGGTCACCACAGGGAAAGGGGCCAACGTCCTGACTTTC
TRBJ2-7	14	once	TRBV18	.	CASSTAGVPYEQYF	TGTGCCAGCTCCACGGCTGGAGTACCCTACGAGCAGTACTTC
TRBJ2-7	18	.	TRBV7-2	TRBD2	CASTNVRLAGAISYEQYF	TGTGCCAGCACCAACGTAAGACTAGCGGGGGCGATCTCCTACGAGCAGTACTTC
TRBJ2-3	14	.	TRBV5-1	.	CASSLESSTDTQYF	TGCGCCAGCAGCTTGGAATCTAGCACAGATACGCAGTATTTT
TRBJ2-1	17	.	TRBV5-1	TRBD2	CASSLGASGSSYNEQFF	TGCGCCAGCAGCTTGGGGGCTAGCGGGAGCTCCTACAATGAGCAGTTCTTC
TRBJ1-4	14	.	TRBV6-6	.	CASSYSRQGEKLFF	TGTGCCAGCAGTTACTCGAGGCAGGGTGAAAAACTGTTTTTT